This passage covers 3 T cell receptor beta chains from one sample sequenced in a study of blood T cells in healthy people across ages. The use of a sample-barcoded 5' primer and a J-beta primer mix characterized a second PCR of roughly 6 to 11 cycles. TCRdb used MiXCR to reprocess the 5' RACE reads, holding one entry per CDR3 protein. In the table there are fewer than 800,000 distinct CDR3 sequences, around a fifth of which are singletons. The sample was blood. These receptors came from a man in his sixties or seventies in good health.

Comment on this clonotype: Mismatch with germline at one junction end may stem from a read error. CDR3 loop: CASSLGTLSGEPFF. The CDR3 DNA follows: TGTGCCAGCAGCTTGGGGACGTTATCCGGGGAGCCGTTTTTT. This chain links TRBV5-6 with TRBJ2-2; TRBD2 is a possible D gene (5 bases). Germline V lookup: CDR1 SGHDT, CDR2 YYEEEE. This CDR3 has 14 residues.

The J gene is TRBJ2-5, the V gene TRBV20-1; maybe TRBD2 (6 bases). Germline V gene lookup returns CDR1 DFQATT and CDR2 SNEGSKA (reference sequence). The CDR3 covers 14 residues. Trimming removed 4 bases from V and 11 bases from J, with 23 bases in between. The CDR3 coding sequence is TGCAGTGCTACCCTCGGGGCTTCCCGGAGGGAGCAGTACTTC. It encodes CSATLGASRREQYF.

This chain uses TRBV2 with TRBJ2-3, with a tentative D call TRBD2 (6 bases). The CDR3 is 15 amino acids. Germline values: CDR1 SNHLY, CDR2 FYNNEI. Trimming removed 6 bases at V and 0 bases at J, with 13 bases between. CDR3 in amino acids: CASRPTSTSTDTQYF. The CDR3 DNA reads TGTGCCAGCAGGCCAACTAGCACTAGCACAGATACGCAGTATTTT. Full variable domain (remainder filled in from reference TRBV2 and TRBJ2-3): EPEVTQTPSHQVTQMGQEVILRCVPISNHLYFYWYRQILGQKVEFLVSFYNNEISEKSEIFDDQFSVERPDGSNFTLKIRSTKLEDSAMYFCASRPTSTSTDTQYFGPGTRLTVL.